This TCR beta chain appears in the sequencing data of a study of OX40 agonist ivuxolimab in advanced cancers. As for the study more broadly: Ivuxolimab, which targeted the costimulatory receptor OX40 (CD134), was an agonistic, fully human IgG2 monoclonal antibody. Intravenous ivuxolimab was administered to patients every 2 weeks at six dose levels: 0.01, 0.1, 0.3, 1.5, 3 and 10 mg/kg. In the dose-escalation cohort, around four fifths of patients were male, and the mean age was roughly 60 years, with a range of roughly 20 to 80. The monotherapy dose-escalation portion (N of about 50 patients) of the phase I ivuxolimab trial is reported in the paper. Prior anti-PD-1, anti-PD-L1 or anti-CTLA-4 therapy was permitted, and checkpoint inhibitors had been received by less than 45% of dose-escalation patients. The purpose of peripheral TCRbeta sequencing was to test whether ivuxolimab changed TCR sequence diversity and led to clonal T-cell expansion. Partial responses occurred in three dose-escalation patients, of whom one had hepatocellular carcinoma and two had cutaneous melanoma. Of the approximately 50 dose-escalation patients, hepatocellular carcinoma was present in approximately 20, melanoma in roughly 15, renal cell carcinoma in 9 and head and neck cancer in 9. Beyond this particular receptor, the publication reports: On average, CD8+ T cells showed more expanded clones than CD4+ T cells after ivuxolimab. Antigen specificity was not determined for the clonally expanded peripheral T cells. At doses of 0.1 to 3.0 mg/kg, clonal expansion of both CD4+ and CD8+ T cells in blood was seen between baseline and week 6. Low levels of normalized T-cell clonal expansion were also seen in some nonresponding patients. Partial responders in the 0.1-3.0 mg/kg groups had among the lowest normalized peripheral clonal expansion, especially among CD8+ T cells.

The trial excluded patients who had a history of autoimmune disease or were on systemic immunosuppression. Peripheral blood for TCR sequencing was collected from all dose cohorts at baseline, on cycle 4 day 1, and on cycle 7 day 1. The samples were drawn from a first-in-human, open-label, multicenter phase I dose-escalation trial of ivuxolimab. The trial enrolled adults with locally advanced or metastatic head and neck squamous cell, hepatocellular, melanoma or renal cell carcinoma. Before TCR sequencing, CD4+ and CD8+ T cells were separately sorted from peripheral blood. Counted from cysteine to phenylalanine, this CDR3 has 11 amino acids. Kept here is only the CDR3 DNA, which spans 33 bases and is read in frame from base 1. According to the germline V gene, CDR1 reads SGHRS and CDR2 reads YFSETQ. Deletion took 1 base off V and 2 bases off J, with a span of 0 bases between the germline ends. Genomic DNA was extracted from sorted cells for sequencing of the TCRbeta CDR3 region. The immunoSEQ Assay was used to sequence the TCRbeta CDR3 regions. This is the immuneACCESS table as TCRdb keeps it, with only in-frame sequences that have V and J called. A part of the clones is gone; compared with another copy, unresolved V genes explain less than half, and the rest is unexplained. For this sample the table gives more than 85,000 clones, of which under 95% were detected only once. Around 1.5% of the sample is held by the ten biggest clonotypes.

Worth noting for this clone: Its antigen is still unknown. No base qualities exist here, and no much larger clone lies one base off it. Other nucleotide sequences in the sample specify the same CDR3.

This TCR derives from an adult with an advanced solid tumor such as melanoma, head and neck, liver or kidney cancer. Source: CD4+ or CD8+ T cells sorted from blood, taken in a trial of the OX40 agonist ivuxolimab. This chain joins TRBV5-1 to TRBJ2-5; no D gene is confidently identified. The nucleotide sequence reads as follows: TGCGCCAGCAGCTTGCAAGAGACCCAGTACTTC. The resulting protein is CASSLQETQYF.